These T cell receptor beta chains were read from a single sample in a study of blood T cells in healthy people across ages. TCRdb reprocessed the 5' RACE reads with MiXCR, giving one entry per CDR3 protein. Here the sample spans 650,000 to 1,000,000 distinct CDR3 sequences, about 34% being singletons. The specimen sequenced was blood. The source of these receptors is a man aged 18 to 29 in good health. CDR3s leave out the opening cysteine and the closing phenylalanine or tryptophan.

cdr3_length,j_call,v_call,cdr3_aa
12,TRBJ2-7,TRBV12-3/TRBV12-4,ASSLWDGDYEQY
12,TRBJ2-5,TRBV20-1,SAIFWGEEETQY
16,TRBJ2-1,TRBV6-2/TRBV6-3,ASSYLGLAAATNNEQF
13,TRBJ1-1,TRBV5-1,ASSLERGVNTEAF
15,TRBJ1-2,TRBV5-1,ASSVGHLPGANYGYT
11,TRBJ1-2,TRBV5-1,ASSPRTGDGYT
14,TRBJ1-2,TRBV10-3,AISETRGTGDYGYT
16,TRBJ2-3,TRBV4-3,ASSHLGTSGRSTDTQY
13,TRBJ1-2,TRBV18,ASSPGQGGYYGYT
15,TRBJ2-3,TRBV11-2,ASSSKEGLAPRSTQY
11,TRBJ1-1,TRBV20-1,SVSARGNTEAF
15,TRBJ2-1,TRBV20-1,SAASGTGSPHYNEQF
13,TRBJ1-1,TRBV5-1,ASSPNTDAGAEAF
12,TRBJ2-2,TRBV6-2/TRBV6-3,ASSYPHTSGELF
12,TRBJ2-6,TRBV7-2,ASSHDRVANVLT
12,TRBJ1-5,TRBV24-1,ATSDENSNQPQH
9,TRBJ2-5,TRBV10-3,ASKIQETQY
16,TRBJ2-1,TRBV9,ASSVVAWETGAYNEQF
11,TRBJ2-2,TRBV20-1,SARQGNAGELF
14,TRBJ2-2,TRBV4-3,ASSPELGQGTGELF
8,TRBJ1-1,TRBV6-2/TRBV6-3,ASGSYEAF
11,TRBJ2-1,TRBV30,AWSWAEGQEQF
13,TRBJ2-2,TRBV6-4,ASSETSGNTGELF
13,TRBJ2-5,TRBV18,ASSPPGLFQETQY
13,TRBJ2-7,TRBV20-1,SARGGAGVSREQY
12,TRBJ2-5,TRBV5-1,ASSLDAGKETQY
13,TRBJ1-2,TRBV20-1,SARVGVGIGYGYT
14,TRBJ2-5,TRBV7-9,ASSPSGTSPSGEQY
13,TRBJ1-6,TRBV7-2,ASSLRANYNSPLH
15,TRBJ2-1,TRBV7-9,AGSLWGGRLSYNEQF
12,TRBJ2-5,TRBV6-5,ASRDDRGRETQY
12,TRBJ2-5,TRBV29-1,SVLSGGGDNEQY
12,TRBJ1-4,TRBV7-9,ASSRPRAEGKLF
11,TRBJ2-3,TRBV29-1,SVQADSTDTQY
13,TRBJ2-7,TRBV20-1,SALAGSASSYEQY
10,TRBJ1-2,TRBV4-1,ASSQVGGGYT
13,TRBJ2-7,TRBV5-5,ASSLLGGAPYEQY
12,TRBJ1-1,TRBV6-5,ASSYMDRGGSAF